Sequencing of this TCR beta chain was carried out in a study of blood T cell repertoires in COVID-19. Across the whole study: The United States, Italy and Spain provided the acute and convalescent COVID-19 samples. PBMCs, B-cell-depleted T cells, or T cells provided the cDNA or gDNA that made up the material.

V shed 7 bases and J 6 bases; nucleotides not matched to a gene: 21. The CDR3 spans 19 residues. CDR1 is ENHRY, CDR2 SYGVKD, per germline. In the original processing: Reference gene primer amplification gave estimated nucleated cell counts. Method: immunoSEQ multiplex PCR; TCRdb's copy keeps in-frame clones and lacks some. V, J and clone size are those of that table, while D and trimming were read from the DNA. The data show 330,000 or so clones, about nine tenths seen once. One Seattle source followed patients from active infection through their disease course. Source material: peripheral blood. The clonotype comes from a man in his thirties or forties with COVID-19, enrolled during active disease. The rearrangement joins TRBV10-3 to TRBJ1-6; 7 positions match TRBD1. The CDR3, as DNA: TGTGCCATCAAAGAAGGGAACCGAACCGGGACAGTTGTTAATTCACCCCTCCACTTT. Its protein is CAIKEGNRTGTVVNSPLHF.